The 29 T cell receptor beta chains below were found in one sample sequenced in a study of T and B cells in COVID-19 patients. From blood, roughly 220-550 ng of genomic DNA served as TRB template. BIOMED2 TRB-A/B primer pools were used in multiplex TRB PCR. TCRdb ran MiXCR on the multiplex PCR reads and lists one entry per CDR3 protein. The table records around 1,900 distinct CDR3 sequences, more than 20% of them present only once. The source material was blood. These receptors were taken from a human donor with active COVID-19.

By frequency in the sample, this clonotype is medium-sized (0.01 to 0.1%). The chain uses TRBV19 and TRBJ2-7; 8 positions match TRBD1. J lost 4 bases, V lost 6 bases, and 8 bases had no gene match. Germline-derived CDR1 and CDR2 are LNHDA and SQIVND (reference sequence). The CDR3 covers 14 residues. The CDR3 sequence: CASRRGQGAYEQYF. The CDR3 DNA is TGTGCCAGTAGACGGGGTCAGGGGGCGTACGAGCAGTACTTC.

This clonotype was observed a few times. The V gene is TRBV28, the J gene TRBJ2-7; the D gene is possibly TRBD1 (5 bases). Per the germline V gene, CDR1 is MDHEN and CDR2 is SYDVKM. The V gene lost 8 bases and the J gene lost 0 bases, with 11 bases spanning the gap. The CDR3 extends over 13 amino acids. CDR3 sequence (DNA): TGTGCCAGCTCGACGACAGCCTCCTACGAGCAGTACTTC. It codes for CASSTTASYEQYF.

In its sample, this clonotype was seen a few times. This chain links TRBV6-6 with TRBJ1-2; the match to TRBD1 covers 7 bases. CDR3 size: 13 residues. Germline lookup yields CDR1 MNHNY and CDR2 SVGAGI (reference sequence). Trimming cost V 5 bases and J 5 bases; bases outside gene matches: 5. CDR3 sequence (DNA): TGTGCCAGCAGTCCCGGGACAGAATATGGCTACACCTTC. This sequence encodes CASSPGTEYGYTF.

Sample share makes this clonotype medium-sized. The chain joins TRBV6-6 to TRBJ2-1; D possibly matches TRBD1 or TRBD2 (5 bases each). Germline V gives CDR1 MNHNY, CDR2 SVGAGI (reference sequence). V lost 0 bases and J 9 bases, leaving 24 bases between the germline ends. The CDR3 length is 18 residues. CDR3 loop: CASSYSTVVSTEGSEQFF. The CDR3, as DNA: TGTGCCAGCAGTTACTCGACAGTCGTCAGCACCGAGGGAAGTGAGCAGTTCTTC.

By sample share, this clonotype is medium-sized. The gene calls are TRBV6-1 and TRBJ2-1; D unclear. CDR1 and CDR2 (germline): MNHNS, SASEGT. V was pared by 8 bases and J by 7 bases, with 12 bases between. CDR3 size: 12 residues. The CDR3 DNA reads as TGTGCCAGCGCCGATCTTGTTAATGAGCAGTTCTTC. Translated, it gives CASADLVNEQFF.

This clonotype has just a few counts. A read error may account for a junction end that differs from germline. The rearrangement joins TRBV6-1 to TRBJ2-5; D is possibly TRBD2 (5 bases). In germline, CDR1 is MNHNS, CDR2 SASEGT. CDR3 length: 14 amino acids. This CDR3 is CASSERRGQGTQYF. The CDR3 DNA sequence: TGTGCCAGCAGTGAACGCCGCGGGCAAGGGACCCAGTACTTC.

This clonotype has just a few counts. V gene TRBV7-2 combines with J gene TRBJ1-2, with 11 bases fitting TRBD1. Germline V gene lookup returns CDR1 SGHTA and CDR2 FQGNSA. CDR3 size: 15 residues. The trim removed 5 bases at V and 7 bases at J, leaving 9 bases unmatched. CDR3 DNA: TGTGCCAGCAGCCCCGGACAGGGGGCCATACGTGGCTACACCTTC. It encodes CASSPGQGAIRGYTF.

This clonotype was found a few times. This chain links TRBV11-2 with TRBJ2-1; no definite D call. CDR3 length equals 16 residues. Trimming took 4 bases from V and 0 from J, leaving 13 bases between them. Germline loops: CDR1 SGHAT, CDR2 FQNNGV. CDR3 bases: TGTGCCAGCAGCTCCCAGCTGTATTTCTCCTACAATGAGCAGTTCTTC. This gives the protein CASSSQLYFSYNEQFF.

This clonotype rates as medium-sized (0.01 to 0.1%). This chain uses TRBV27 with TRBJ1-1; TRBD1 matches 9 bases. This CDR3 is built from 17 residues. After removal of 2 bases from V and 4 bases from J, the junction contained 11 bases not matched to a gene. CDR1 and CDR2 from the germline V gene are MNHEY and SMNVEV (reference sequence). The CDR3 coding sequence is TGTGCCAGCAGTTTAAGGGGGGACAGGGTGTTTGGCACTGAAGCTTTCTTT. Amino acids: CASSLRGDRVFGTEAFF.

A few counts support this clonotype. The DNA for the CDR3 is TGTGCCAGCACTTCCCGGTTATCTGGAAACACCATATATTTT. It encodes CASTSRLSGNTIYF. The chain couples TRBV28 to TRBJ1-3, with unresolved D. CDR3 length equals 14 residues. V shed 7 bases and J shed 1 base, with 11 bases lying between them. Germline V lookup: CDR1 MDHEN, CDR2 SYDVKM. Supplemented by reference TRBV28 and TRBJ1-3, the full variable domain reads DVKVTQSSRYLVKRTGEKVFLECVQDMDHENMFWYRQDPGLGLRLIYFSYDVKMKEKGDIPEGYSVSREKKERFSLILESASTNQTSMYLCASTSRLSGNTIYFGEGSWLTVV.

This clonotype is medium-sized (0.01 to 0.1%) in the sample. The J gene is TRBJ2-1, the V gene TRBV5-6; TRBD2 might be the D (6 bases). Germline V gives CDR1 SGHDT, CDR2 YYEEEE. The CDR3 covers 17 residues. V lost 7 bases to trimming and J lost 3 bases, with 23 bases between them. This CDR3 reads CASAGTDRAPFYNEQFF. CDR3 nucleotide sequence: TGTGCCAGCGCCGGGACTGACCGAGCCCCTTTCTACAATGAGCAGTTCTTC.

By proportion, this clonotype is medium-sized. The rearrangement uses TRBV5-6 and TRBJ2-1; 7 positions agree with TRBD2. In germline, CDR1 is SGHDT, CDR2 YYEEEE. With 0 bases clipped from V and 9 bases from J, the junction kept 3 bases outside the gene matches. The CDR3 is made up of 13 amino acids. CDR3 sequence: CASSLGDYGEQFF. Here the CDR3 DNA reads TGTGCCAGCAGCTTGGGGGACTACGGTGAGCAGTTCTTC.

This clonotype is classed as medium-sized. The chain carries TRBV5-3 and TRBJ2-3; 7 bases line up with TRBD1. TRBV5-3 is treated as an ORF (open reading frame) with a function not yet certain. The V gene end was trimmed by 3 bases and the J gene end by 5 bases; junction bases not matched to a gene: 6. The CDR3 consists of 14 residues. The CDR3 protein is CARSSGQSEDTQYF. The CDR3 bases are TGTGCCAGAAGCTCGGGACAGTCCGAAGATACGCAGTATTTT.

This chain links TRBV4-1 with TRBJ2-2; 8 positions match TRBD2. This CDR3 has 17 residues. V shed 4 bases, J shed 2 bases, and the junction held 9 bases outside the gene matches. The germline V gene has CDR1 MGHRA and CDR2 YSYEKL. DNA for the CDR3: TGCGCCAGCAGCCCCTATTCTAGCGGGCGTAACACCGGGGAGCTGTTTTTT. This codes for CASSPYSSGRNTGELFF.

Comments on this clonotype: One end of the junction fails to match germline, which may point to a read error. V gene TRBV12-3 or TRBV12-4 combines with J gene TRBJ2-2, with TRBD2 as a possible D gene (5 bases). There are 11 residues in the CDR3. The CDR3 DNA sequence: TGTGCCAGCAGCCTTACCGGGGAGCAGTTTTTT. It encodes CASSLTGEQFF.

The V and J genes are TRBV20-1 and TRBJ2-1; a weak D match, TRBD2 (5 bases). Germline CDR1 reads DFQATT; CDR2 reads SNEGSKA (reference sequence). With 2 bases removed from V and 9 bases from J, the gap between germline ends came to 8 bases. This CDR3 contains 11 residues. As DNA, the CDR3 is TGCAGTGCTAGACCTAGCCTTGAGCAGTTCTTC. As protein: CSARPSLEQFF.

V is TRBV15 and J is TRBJ2-7; 10 positions match TRBD1. This CDR3 contains 14 residues. The J segment lost 5 bases and the V segment lost 3 bases, leaving 4 bases of the junction unmatched. The germline V gene has CDR1 LNHNV and CDR2 YYDKDF (reference sequence). CDR3 in DNA: TGTGCCACCAGCAGGGGGACAGGGGTCCACGAGCAGTACTTC. Its protein is CATSRGTGVHEQYF.

In this sample, this clonotype is medium-sized. The genes are TRBV6-2 or TRBV6-3 and TRBJ2-2, with D hard to call. CDR3 length equals 18 residues. V lost 2 bases, J lost 3 bases, and 19 bases lay in between. Germline loops: CDR1 MNHEY, CDR2 SVGEGT. The CDR3 DNA reads as TGTGCCAGCAGTTACAGAGAAGGGCCCGAAAGTGACACCGGGGAGCTGTTTTTT. Encoded protein: CASSYREGPESDTGELFF.

Many counts were recorded for this clonotype. The chain has TRBV7-2 and TRBJ2-7; 8 bases are shared with TRBD2. The CDR3 length is 15 residues. The ends lost 3 bases at V and 3 bases at J; junction bases unmatched: 7. The germline V gene has CDR1 SGHTA and CDR2 FQGNSA. The CDR3 sequence: CASSFSLAGNYEQYF. CDR3 DNA: TGTGCCAGCAGCTTCAGCCTAGCGGGTAACTACGAGCAGTACTTC.

This clonotype qualifies as large. The chain links TRBV6-5 to TRBJ2-2; D is uncertain. CDR3 length equals 13 residues. Per the germline V gene, CDR1 is MNHEY and CDR2 is SVGAGI. V was pared by 2 bases and J by 2 bases, with 3 bases between. In DNA form, the CDR3 reads TGTGCCAGCAGTTACCACAACACCGGGGAGCTGTTTTTT. The encoded protein is CASSYHNTGELFF.

The table lists this clonotype with a few counts. The V and J genes are TRBV11-2 and TRBJ2-3; D may be TRBD1 or TRBD2 (5 bases each). Germline CDR1 is SGHAT and CDR2 is FQNNGV. V lost 5 bases to trimming and J lost 5 bases, with 11 bases between them. CDR3 length: 13 amino acids. Written as DNA, the CDR3 is TGTGCCAGCAGCCCCGGGACGGGAGATACGCAGTATTTT. The encoded protein is CASSPGTGDTQYF.

This chain joins TRBV4-3 and TRBJ1-1; 7 bases align to TRBD1. The CDR3 runs to 15 residues. V trimming: 1 base; J trimming: 1 base; junction bases outside the gene matches: 3. Germline CDR1 reads LGHNA; CDR2 reads YSLEER. The CDR3 reads CASSQAGGRNTEAFF. The CDR3 nucleotides are TGCGCCAGCAGCCAAGCAGGGGGAAGGAACACTGAAGCTTTCTTT.

This clonotype is medium-sized (0.01 to 0.1%) by share. This sequence joins TRBV15 and TRBJ2-4; D call uncertain. Trimming cost V 0 bases and J 7 bases, with 4 bases left between them. This CDR3 spans 12 amino acids. Germline assignment: CDR1 LNHNV and CDR2 YYDKDF (reference sequence). The CDR3 protein is CATSRDWNIQYF. CDR3 bases: TGTGCCACCAGCAGAGATTGGAACATTCAGTACTTC.

This clonotype ranks as medium-sized. V is TRBV5-4 and J is TRBJ2-7; TRBD1 matches 8 bases. CDR1 SGHNT and CDR2 YYREEE come from the germline V gene (reference sequence). The CDR3 sequence is 13 residues long. With 2 bases clipped from V and 7 bases from J, the junction kept 5 bases outside the gene matches. CDR3 region: CASSFTGGREQYF. CDR3 nucleotides: TGTGCCAGCAGCTTTACAGGGGGGAGGGAGCAGTACTTC.

This clonotype showed up just once. The junction shows a germline mismatch at one end, possibly a read error. This chain connects TRBV4-1 to TRBJ1-6; no firm D call. In germline, CDR1 is MGHRA, CDR2 YSYEKL. The CDR3 consists of 16 residues. The CDR3 loop reads CASSQDKGSNNSPLHF. The CDR3, as DNA: TGCGCCAGCAGCCAAGATAAAGGCTCCAATAATTCACCCCTCCACTTT.

This clonotype is deemed medium-sized. The chain employs TRBV27 and TRBJ2-7, with 11 bases fitting TRBD1. V shed 10 bases and J 3 bases; nucleotides not matched to a gene: 8. Germline V gene data show CDR1 as MNHEY and CDR2 as SMNVEV (reference sequence). This CDR3 is 14 amino acids long. DNA for the CDR3: TGTGCCACCTCCTCCGGGACAGGGGGCTACGAGCAGTACTTC. Protein: CATSSGTGGYEQYF.

The V call is TRBV29-1, the J call TRBJ2-3, with 13 bases aligning to TRBD2. Trimming removed 6 bases from V and 4 bases from J; junction bases left unmatched: 1. The length of the CDR3 is 13 residues. CDR1 is SQVTM and CDR2 is ANQGSEA in the germline V gene. The DNA for the CDR3 is TGCAGCGTGGGGACTAGCGGGGCAGATACGCAGTATTTT. It translates to CSVGTSGADTQYF.

The chain combines TRBV20-1 with TRBJ2-2; D is unresolved. The CDR3 covers 13 residues. With 7 bases removed from V and 3 bases from J, the gap between germline ends came to 12 bases. Germline CDR1 and CDR2: DFQATT and SNEGSKA (reference sequence). The CDR3 DNA follows: TGCAGTGTTCAGAAAGTGTACACCGGGGAGCTGTTTTTT. As protein: CSVQKVYTGELFF.

Within the sample, this clonotype is medium-sized. The chain employs TRBV15 and TRBJ2-3, with TRBD1 identical over 7 bases. The CDR3 is 14 amino acids. Unmatched junction bases numbered 6, after V lost 7 bases and J lost 2 bases. Germline V gene sequence: CDR1 LNHNV, CDR2 YYDKDF (reference sequence). This CDR3 is CATTDRVDTDTQYF. CDR3 nucleotide sequence: TGTGCCACCACCGACAGGGTAGACACAGATACGCAGTATTTT.